This TCR beta chain is drawn from a study of blood T cell repertoires in COVID-19. Authors' methods: Scientists estimated how many nucleated cells there were by amplifying reference gene primers. Here immunoSEQ multiplex PCR was the method, and the copy in TCRdb shows in-frame clones only, minus some. V and J calls and clone size come straight from that table; D and trimming were deduced from the DNA. The table includes 90,000 to 120,000 clones, around 88% detected once. Germline V gene data show CDR1 as MDHEN and CDR2 as SYDVKM. The germline V and J ends were trimmed by 2 bases and 2 bases, with 9 bases remaining between them. The CDR3 runs 14 residues.

This receptor was taken from a man aged 45-65 years with active or convalescent COVID-19. The sample taken for sequencing was peripheral blood. The J gene is TRBJ1-2, the V gene TRBV28; tentative D call: TRBD1 (6 bases). The chain's CDR3 is CASSLQGTNYGYTF. The CDR3 nucleotides are TGTGCCAGCAGTTTACAGGGGACAAACTATGGCTACACCTTC.